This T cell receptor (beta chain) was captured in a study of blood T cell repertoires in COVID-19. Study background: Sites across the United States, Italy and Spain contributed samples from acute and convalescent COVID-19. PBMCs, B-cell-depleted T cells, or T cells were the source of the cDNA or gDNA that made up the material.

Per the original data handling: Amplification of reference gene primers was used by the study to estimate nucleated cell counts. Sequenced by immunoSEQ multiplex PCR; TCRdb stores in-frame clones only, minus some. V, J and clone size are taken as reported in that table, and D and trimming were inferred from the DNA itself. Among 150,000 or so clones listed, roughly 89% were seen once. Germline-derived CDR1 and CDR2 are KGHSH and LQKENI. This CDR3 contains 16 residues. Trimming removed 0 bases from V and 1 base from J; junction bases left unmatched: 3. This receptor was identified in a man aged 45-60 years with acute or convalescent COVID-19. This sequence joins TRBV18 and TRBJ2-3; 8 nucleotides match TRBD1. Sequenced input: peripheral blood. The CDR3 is CASSPPAGGGTDTQYF. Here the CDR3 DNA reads TGTGCCAGCTCACCACCGGCAGGGGGCGGCACAGATACGCAGTATTTT.